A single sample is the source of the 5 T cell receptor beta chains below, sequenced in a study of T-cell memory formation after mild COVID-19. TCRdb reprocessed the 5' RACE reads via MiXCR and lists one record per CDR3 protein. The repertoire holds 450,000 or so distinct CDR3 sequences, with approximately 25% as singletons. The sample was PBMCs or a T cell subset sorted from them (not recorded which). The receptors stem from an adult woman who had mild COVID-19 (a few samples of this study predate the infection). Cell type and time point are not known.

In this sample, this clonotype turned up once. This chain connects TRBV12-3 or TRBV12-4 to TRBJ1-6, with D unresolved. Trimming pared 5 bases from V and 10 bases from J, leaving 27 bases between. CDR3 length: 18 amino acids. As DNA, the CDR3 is TGTGCCAGCAGTCACTCCGGCGACTACTTTTCCCGGGCCTCACCCCTCCACTTT. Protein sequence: CASSHSGDYFSRASPLHF.

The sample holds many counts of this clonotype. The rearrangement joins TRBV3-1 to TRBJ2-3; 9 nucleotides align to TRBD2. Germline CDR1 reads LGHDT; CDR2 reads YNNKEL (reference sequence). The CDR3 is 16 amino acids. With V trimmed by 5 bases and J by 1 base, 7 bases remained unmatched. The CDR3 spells CASSTWTSERTDTQYF. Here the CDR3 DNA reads TGTGCCAGCAGCACGTGGACTAGCGAGCGCACAGATACGCAGTATTTT.

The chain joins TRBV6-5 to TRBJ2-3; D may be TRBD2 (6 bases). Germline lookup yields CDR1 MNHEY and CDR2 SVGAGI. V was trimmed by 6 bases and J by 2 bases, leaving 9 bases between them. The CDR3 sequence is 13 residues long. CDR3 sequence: CASRGTATDTQYF. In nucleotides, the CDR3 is TGTGCCAGCAGAGGGACTGCCACAGATACGCAGTATTTT.

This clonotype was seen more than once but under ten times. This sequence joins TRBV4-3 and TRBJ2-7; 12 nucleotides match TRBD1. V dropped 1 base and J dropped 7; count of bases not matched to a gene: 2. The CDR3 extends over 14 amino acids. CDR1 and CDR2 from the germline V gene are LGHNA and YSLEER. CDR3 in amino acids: CASSQGDRGREQYF. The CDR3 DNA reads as TGCGCCAGCAGCCAAGGGGACAGGGGGCGGGAGCAGTACTTC.

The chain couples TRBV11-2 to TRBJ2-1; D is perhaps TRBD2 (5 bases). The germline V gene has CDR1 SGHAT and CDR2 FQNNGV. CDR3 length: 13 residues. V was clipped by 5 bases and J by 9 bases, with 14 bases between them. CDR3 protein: CASSRTWASEQFF. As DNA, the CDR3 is TGTGCCAGCAGCCGGACTTGGGCTAGTGAGCAGTTCTTC.